This T cell receptor beta chain is from a study of blood T cells in healthy people across ages. Alongside a J-beta primer mix, a sample-barcoded 5' primer served in a second PCR lasting about 7 to 11 cycles. MiXCR was run by TCRdb on the 5' RACE reads, yielding one entry per CDR3 protein. Of 600,000 to 850,000 distinct CDR3 sequences listed, 43% are singletons. Germline-derived CDR1 and CDR2 are SGHDN and FVKESK. V dropped 4 bases and J dropped 0 bases, with 12 bases sitting between them. The CDR3 length is 16 residues. The J gene is TRBJ1-4, the V gene TRBV14; D gene ambiguous. The specimen sequenced was blood. This receptor was identified in a woman aged 60-75 years in good health. CDR3 nucleotides: TGTGCCAGCAGCCCTGGACGGCTAACAACTAATGAAAAACTGTTTTTT. Translated: CASSPGRLTTNEKLFF.